This T cell receptor beta chain was sequenced in a study of siplizumab effects on memory and regulatory T cells. Study results and caveats: Siplizumab significantly brought down the alloreactive sequences that trace back to unstimulated CD4+ memory cells. Left unconfirmed was the suppressive function of proliferating Tregs from siplizumab cultures. Naive T cells seemed more diverse than memory cells and seemed major alloresponse contributors.

Germline CDR1 is SGHRS and CDR2 is YFSETQ. Trimming removed 2 bases from V and 8 bases from J, with 10 bases in between. The CDR3 has 12 residues. Sequencing of each sample assayed some 9.4 x 10^4 TCR templates. Sequencing used immunoSEQ multiplex PCR; TCRdb keeps in-frame clones, though not all of them. Of over 95,000 clones listed, 85% to 95% were seen once; the top ten hold around 0.15%. Details on this clone: Its specificity is unknown.

The gene calls are TRBV5-1 and TRBJ1-2; perhaps TRBD1 as D (6 bases). The sample was non-Treg CD4+ T cells sorted from blood. The TCR originated in a human donor in good health. This CDR3 reads CASSLQGQGYTF. Here the CDR3 DNA reads TGCGCCAGCAGCTTACAGGGCCAGGGCTACACCTTC.